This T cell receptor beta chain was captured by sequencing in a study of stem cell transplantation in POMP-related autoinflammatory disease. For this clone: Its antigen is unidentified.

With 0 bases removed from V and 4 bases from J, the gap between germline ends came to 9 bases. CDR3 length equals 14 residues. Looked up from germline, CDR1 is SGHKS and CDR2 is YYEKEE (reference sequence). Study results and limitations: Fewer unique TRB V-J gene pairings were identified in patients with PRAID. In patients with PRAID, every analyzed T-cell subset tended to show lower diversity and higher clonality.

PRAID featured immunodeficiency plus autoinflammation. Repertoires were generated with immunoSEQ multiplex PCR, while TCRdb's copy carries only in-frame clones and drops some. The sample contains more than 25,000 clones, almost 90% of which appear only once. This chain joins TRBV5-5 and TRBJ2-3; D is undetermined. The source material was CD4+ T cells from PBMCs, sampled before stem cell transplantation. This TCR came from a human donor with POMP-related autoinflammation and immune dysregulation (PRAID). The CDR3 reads CASSLGLLPDTQYF. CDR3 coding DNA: TGTGCCAGCAGCTTGGGACTCCTCCCAGATACGCAGTATTTT.